A selection of T cell receptor beta chains follows, all from one sample in a study of shared clonotypes between healthy human individuals. Profiling relied on immunoSEQ multiplex PCR, and the TCRdb table lists in-frame clones only, not all of them. The repertoire has some 1 million clones, around 75% of them found once; the top ten carry over 1.3%. The specimen sequenced was memory CD4+ T cells sorted from blood. The receptors were gathered from a young man in good health. The CDR3 runs from the conserved cysteine through the conserved F or W. A D gene is named only where the DNA matches it firmly. Only part of the rows carry a size: once, few, many, or a class if the clone is expanded.

j_gene,v_gene,abundance,d_gene,CDR3nt,CDR3aa
TRBJ2-7,TRBV10-1,-,-,TGCGCCAGCAGTGAGTCGTATTCCTACGAGCAGTACTTC,CASSESYSYEQYF
TRBJ2-5,TRBV5-1,-,-,TGCGCCAGCAGCCCGGCAGGGGGGGCATGGGAGACCCAGTACTTC,CASSPAGGAWETQYF
TRBJ2-2,TRBV7-9,-,TRBD1,TGTGCCAGCAGGACCGGGACAGGGATGACCGGGGAGCTGTTTTTT,CASRTGTGMTGELFF
TRBJ2-2,TRBV7-9,-,-,TGTGCCAGCAGCTTATTCGACCGAGTGGAGCTGTTTTTT,CASSLFDRVELFF
TRBJ1-6,TRBV10-3,-,-,TGTGCCGTCAGTGAAGACAGTGTTTCAGGTTCACCCCTCCACTTT,CAVSEDSVSGSPLHF
TRBJ1-1,TRBV30,few,-,TGTGCCTGGTCCCTGGCGAACACTGAAGCTTTCTTT,CAWSLANTEAFF
TRBJ2-1,TRBV5-5,-,TRBD2,TGTGCCAGCAGCTTGGAGCGAGCGGGGTTATACAATGAGCAGTTCTTC,CASSLERAGLYNEQFF
TRBJ2-5,TRBV28,once,-,TGTGCCAGCAGTTTATACCTAGTAGGCGGTACGGGAGAGACCCAGTACTTC,CASSLYLVGGTGETQYF
TRBJ2-1,TRBV25-1,-,-,TGTGCCAGCAGGAGGGGCGGCAACAATGAGCAGTTCTTC,CASRRGGNNEQFF
TRBJ2-7,TRBV6-1,few,-,TGTGCCAGCAGCGCCCCAGCATATACCAGCTACGAGCAGTACTTC,CASSAPAYTSYEQYF
TRBJ1-2,TRBV21-1,once,-,TGTGCCAGCAGCTCCCAAAGTGCCTCGGGCCTAGGTTATGGCTACACCTTC,CASSSQSASGLGYGYTF
TRBJ2-4,TRBV2,-,TRBD1,TGTGCCAGCCAGACAGGGGTTGTAATAAACATTCAGTACTTC,CASQTGVVINIQYF
TRBJ1-2,TRBV30,many,-,TGTGCCTGGAGTGTAACAGACTATGGCTACACCTTC,CAWSVTDYGYTF
TRBJ2-1,TRBV28,-,TRBD2,TGTGCCAGCAGTCTGGGACTAGCGGGAGGAACCTACAATGAGCAGTTCTTC,CASSLGLAGGTYNEQFF
TRBJ1-2,TRBV2,-,-,TGTGCCAGCAGTGAAAGTCGGGGTGAAGGCTACACCTTC,CASSESRGEGYTF
TRBJ1-5,TRBV28,-,-,TGTGCCAGCAATCCTTATGGGGTGGGCAATCAGCCCCAGCATTTT,CASNPYGVGNQPQHF
TRBJ2-5,TRBV6-6,-,TRBD1,TGTGCCAGCAGTTACGGCCAGGGGGATTCAGAGACCCAGTACTTC,CASSYGQGDSETQYF
TRBJ2-5,TRBV6-1,-,TRBD1,TGTGCCGGGAATAGCCGGGACAGGGGTCAAGAGACCCAGTACTTC,CAGNSRDRGQETQYF
TRBJ1-6,TRBV5-6,-,-,TGTGCCAGCAGCTTGGAACTAGGGGTGCCGGTTTCCTATAATTCACCCCTCCACTTT,CASSLELGVPVSYNSPLHF
TRBJ2-1,TRBV6-5,-,TRBD2,TGTGCCAGCAGTTACGGGCGGGCTAGCGGGAGGCCTGAGCAGTTCTTC,CASSYGRASGRPEQFF
TRBJ2-3,TRBV7-2,-,-,TGTGCCAGCAGCTTCGGCAGGGACACAGATACGCAGTATTTT,CASSFGRDTDTQYF
TRBJ2-3,TRBV2,few,-,TGTGCCAGCAGTGCGGACAGCACAGATACGCAGTATTTT,CASSADSTDTQYF
TRBJ1-5,TRBV6-1,few,-,TGTGCCAGCAGTGAAGCGGGGGTTTTTCAGCCCCAGCATTTT,CASSEAGVFQPQHF
TRBJ2-2,TRBV5-1,-,-,TGCGCCAGCAGCGTGGATAACACCGGGGAGCTGTTTTTT,CASSVDNTGELFF
TRBJ1-5,TRBV6-6,-,-,TGTGCCAGCGCACAAGGGTTTGGACAGCCCCAGCATTTT,CASAQGFGQPQHF
TRBJ2-7,TRBV7-6,-,TRBD1,TGTGCCAGCAGTCCGGGTGGGACAGGGGTTGTTGAGCAGTACTTC,CASSPGGTGVVEQYF
TRBJ2-1,TRBV10-3,-,TRBD1,TGTGCCATCAGCTACGGGACAGGGGGCCCGGATGAGCAGTTCTTC,CAISYGTGGPDEQFF
TRBJ2-2,TRBV2,once,-,TGTGCCAGCAGTAATTGGGGCACCGGGGAGCTGTTTTTT,CASSNWGTGELFF
TRBJ2-7,TRBV10-1,-,-,TGCGCCAGCAGTGAGTCGGTGGGAACAGCCTACGAGCAGTACTTC,CASSESVGTAYEQYF
TRBJ2-7,TRBV7-2,-,TRBD1,TGTGCCAGCAGCTTAGCGTGGGACAGGTCCTACGAGCAGTACTTC,CASSLAWDRSYEQYF
TRBJ1-1,TRBV6-6,-,-,TGTGCCAGCAGGGAGACAGGCTTGAACACTGAAGCTTTCTTT,CASRETGLNTEAFF
TRBJ2-5,TRBV29-1,-,-,TGCAGCGTGGGTGAGGGGGAGACCCAGTACTTC,CSVGEGETQYF
TRBJ2-2,TRBV6-5,-,-,TGTGCCAGCAAAAGGGGCGCGGACACCGGGGAGCTGTTTTTT,CASKRGADTGELFF
TRBJ2-7,TRBV6-1,-,-,TGTGCCAGCAGTGTACAGGTCTCCTACGAGCAGTACTTC,CASSVQVSYEQYF
TRBJ2-1,TRBV7-6,-,-,TGTGCCAGCAGCACCGGGACATCAGTCTACAATGAGCAGTTCTTC,CASSTGTSVYNEQFF
TRBJ1-1,TRBV7-9,-,-,TGTGCCAGCAGCGAGACTTATAGGAACACTGAAGCTTTCTTT,CASSETYRNTEAFF
TRBJ2-5,TRBV7-2,-,-,TGTGCCAGCAGCCGGCGGACTCCCCGAGAGACCCAGTACTTC,CASSRRTPRETQYF
TRBJ1-4,TRBV28,-,-,TGTGCCAGCAGTTTGGGGGCGCGGGGTGAAAAACTGTTTTTT,CASSLGARGEKLFF
TRBJ1-6,TRBV30,few,-,TGTGCCTGGAGTGATCGGGATCGCGGCAATTCACCCCTCCACTTT,CAWSDRDRGNSPLHF
TRBJ1-1,TRBV27,-,-,TGTGCCAGCAGTTTTTTGCGGACAGAACTGGGCACTGAAGCTTTCTTT,CASSFLRTELGTEAFF
TRBJ2-5,TRBV5-1,-,TRBD1,TGCGCCAGCAGCGACTCAGGACAGGGTGAGACCCAGTACTTC,CASSDSGQGETQYF
TRBJ1-3,TRBV10-3,few,-,TGTGCCATCAGTTGGGCCACCGGAGCTGGAAACACCATATATTTT,CAISWATGAGNTIYF
TRBJ2-3,TRBV5-6,-,-,TGTGCCAGCAGCTCTGCCCCCGGGCTAGCCGTCACAGATACGCAGTATTTT,CASSSAPGLAVTDTQYF
TRBJ2-7,TRBV29-1,-,TRBD1,TGCAGCGTTGAACCCGGGACAGACAGTTACGAGCAGTACTTC,CSVEPGTDSYEQYF
TRBJ2-7,TRBV5-4,-,TRBD2,TGTGCCAGCAGCTTGGATTTAGCGGGAGGGCCGGGGTACTTC,CASSLDLAGGPGYF
TRBJ2-3,TRBV9,-,-,TGTGCCAGCAGCGTAGGATCTACGGGCACAGATACGCAGTATTTT,CASSVGSTGTDTQYF
TRBJ2-5,TRBV9,-,-,TGTGCCAGCAGCGTAGGTCGTACAACTCCGTCCCAAGAGACCCAGTACTTC,CASSVGRTTPSQETQYF
TRBJ2-7,TRBV5-5,-,TRBD1,TGTGCCAGCAGCTTGGGTGGACAGGGGGCGCGTGAGCAGTACTTC,CASSLGGQGAREQYF
TRBJ2-2,TRBV5-5,-,TRBD2,TGTGCCAGCAGCGGCGGGACTAGCAGAAACACCGGGGAGCTGTTTTTT,CASSGGTSRNTGELFF
TRBJ1-2,TRBV28,few,-,TGTGCCAGCAGTTGGGGACGGACGAACTATGGCTACACCTTC,CASSWGRTNYGYTF
TRBJ2-1,TRBV11-2,once,TRBD2,TGTGCCAGCAGCTTGGGACTAGCGGGAGGAACAAGAAGCTACAATGAGCAGTTCTTC,CASSLGLAGGTRSYNEQFF
TRBJ2-5,TRBV29-1,-,-,TGCAGCGTGGCTGGCAGGGTTTCCCAAGAGACCCAGTACTTC,CSVAGRVSQETQYF